The 4 T cell receptor beta chains presented below share a single source sample, sequenced in a study of blood T cell repertoires in COVID-19. The assay was immunoSEQ multiplex PCR, and TCRdb's table has in-frame clones only and misses some. The table records 340,000 or so clones, 65% to 85% of them present only once. Sequenced input: peripheral blood. These receptors came from a man younger than 45 with active or convalescent COVID-19.

The chain uses TRBV11-3 and TRBJ2-2, with a possible D match to TRBD2 (6 bases). CDR1 SGHNT and CDR2 YENEEA come from the germline V gene. The V end lost 4 bases, the J end lost 3 bases, and 15 bases lay between the germline ends. The CDR3 runs to 16 residues. The CDR3 bases are TGTGCCAGCAGCTCTCGACTAGAAGGGGACACCGGGGAGCTGTTTTTT. Translation: CASSSRLEGDTGELFF.

The J gene is TRBJ2-1, the V gene TRBV12-2; the table's D call, TRBD1, was not checked against the DNA. TRBV12-2 is tagged as a pseudogene. The CDR3 spans 14 residues. The chain's CDR3 is CASRHRQFYNEQFF. Written as DNA, the CDR3 is TGTGCAAGTCGCCACCGACAGTTCTACAATGAGCAGTTCTTC.

This rearrangement joins TRBV6-2 or TRBV6-3 to TRBJ1-6; 8 bases align to TRBD1. The CDR3 runs 15 residues. J gave up 9 bases and V 2 bases, and 6 bases lay outside the gene matches. From germline, CDR1 is MNHEY and CDR2 SVGEGT. CDR3 sequence reads: CASSYRGQGASPLHF. CDR3 bases: TGTGCCAGCAGTTACAGGGGGCAGGGGGCTTCACCCCTCCACTTT.

The gene calls are TRBV5-4 and TRBJ2-1; 9 nucleotides match TRBD2. Germline V CDR1 and CDR2: SGHNT, YYREEE (reference sequence). V shed 1 base and J 7 bases; nucleotides not matched to a gene: 12. CDR3 length: 17 residues. Written as DNA, the CDR3 is TGTGCCAGCAGCTTGTTGTTAATTAGCGGGGGAGGGAATGAGCAGTTCTTC. Translation gives CASSLLLISGGGNEQFF. The full variable domain, in which reference TRBV5-4 and TRBJ2-1 provide the parts outside the CDR3, is ETGVTQSPTHLIKTRGQQVTLRCSSQSGHNTVSWYQQALGQGPQFIFQYYREEENGRGNFPPRFSGLQFPNYSSELNVNALELDDSALYLCASSLLLISGGGNEQFFGPGTRLTVL.